Following are 21 T cell receptor beta chains from one sample sequenced in a study of T cell responses to AZD1222 COVID-19 vaccine. Here immunoSEQ multiplex PCR was the method, and the copy in TCRdb shows in-frame clones only, minus some. The profile shows 150,000 to 170,000 clones, around 90% of them singletons. The source was peripheral blood, collected on day 0 of AZD1222 vaccination. The receptors derive from an adult in good health.

A single count supports this clone. The V gene is TRBV11-2, the J gene TRBJ2-7; 9 nucleotides agree with TRBD1. The CDR3 has 17 residues. Per germline, CDR1 SGHAT and CDR2 FQNNGV. Trimming cost V 2 bases and J 2 bases; bases outside gene matches: 10. CDR3 residues: CASSLPHGQGRTYEQYF. The CDR3 bases are TGTGCCAGCAGCTTACCTCACGGACAGGGGCGTACCTACGAGCAGTACTTC.

The J gene is TRBJ1-3, the V gene TRBV18; maybe TRBD1 (6 bases). The CDR3 consists of 16 residues. V lost 5 bases, J lost 3 bases, and 17 bases lay in between. CDR1 KGHSH and CDR2 LQKENI come from the germline V gene. This CDR3 reads CASSKQGSGGGNTIYF. The CDR3 DNA reads TGTGCCAGCTCAAAACAGGGTTCGGGAGGTGGAAACACCATATATTTT.

The chain is built from TRBV6-1 and TRBJ2-3, with 8 bases matching TRBD2. Germline values: CDR1 MNHNS, CDR2 SASEGT. The CDR3 has 19 residues. J lost 2 bases, V lost 2 bases, and 15 bases had no gene match. CDR3: CASSESLGAAGGPTDTQYF. The CDR3 nucleotides read TGTGCCAGCAGTGAAAGCCTAGGGGCCGCGGGGGGCCCCACAGATACGCAGTATTTT.

The chain combines TRBV19 with TRBJ2-2, with a possible D match to TRBD1 (5 bases). Looked up from germline, CDR1 is LNHDA and CDR2 is SQIVND (reference sequence). There are 16 residues in the CDR3. Trimming removed 3 bases at V and 3 bases at J, with 14 bases between. The CDR3 spells CASSISRGTHTGELFF. The CDR3 DNA reads TGTGCCAGTAGTATCTCTAGGGGAACACACACCGGGGAGCTGTTTTTT. Looking up the rest from reference TRBV19 and TRBJ2-2 gives the full variable domain: DGGITQSPKYLFRKEGQNVTLSCEQNLNHDAMYWYRQDPGQGLRLIYYSQIVNDFQKGDIAEGYSVSREKKESFPLTVTSAQKNPTAFYLCASSISRGTHTGELFFGEGSRLTVL.

The chain recombines TRBV5-6 with TRBJ1-1, with unresolved D. This CDR3 has 14 residues. Trimming cost V 0 bases and J 1 base, with 7 bases left between them. Germline V lookup: CDR1 SGHDT, CDR2 YYEEEE. The CDR3 bases are TGTGCCAGCAGCTTGGGTGGCGCGAACACTGAAGCTTTCTTT. Encoded protein: CASSLGGANTEAFF.

The chain joins TRBV3-1 (or the pseudogene TRBV3-2) to TRBJ1-1, with 9 bases that match TRBD1. The CDR3 runs 15 residues. Germline V CDR1 and CDR2: LGHDT, YNNKEL (reference sequence). V lost 1 base, J lost 3 bases, and 3 bases stayed unmatched. CDR3 bases: TGTGCCAGCAGCCAAGCCGGACAGGGGTACACTGAAGCTTTCTTT. Protein: CASSQAGQGYTEAFF.

The V call is TRBV9, the J call TRBJ2-5; 7 nucleotides align to TRBD2. CDR1 and CDR2 (germline): SGDLS, YYNGEE. The CDR3 has 15 residues. Unmatched junction bases numbered 2, after V lost 0 bases and J lost 0 bases. The CDR3 region is CASSVASGYQETQYF. Written as DNA, the CDR3 is TGTGCCAGCAGCGTAGCTAGCGGTTACCAAGAGACCCAGTACTTC.

The rearrangement uses TRBV15 and TRBJ1-5; D call uncertain. The CDR3 is 13 amino acids. CDR1 is LNHNV, CDR2 YYDKDF, per germline (reference sequence). The V end was cut by 0 bases, the J end by 6 bases, with 6 bases between. CDR3 sequence reads: CATSRDIGQPQHF. The DNA for the CDR3 is TGTGCCACCAGCAGAGATATAGGTCAGCCCCAGCATTTT.

J is TRBJ1-5 and V is TRBV7-2, with a possible D match to TRBD1 (6 bases). Trimming removed 5 bases at V and 8 bases at J, with 13 bases between. The CDR3 has 13 amino acids. Germline CDR1 and CDR2: SGHTA and FQGNSA. The DNA of the CDR3 is TGTGCCAGCAGCGCCGTACAGGGAGAGCCCCAGCATTTT. It encodes CASSAVQGEPQHF.

The rearrangement uses TRBV30 and TRBJ1-5; weak D call: TRBD1 (5 bases). Trimming stripped 0 bases from V and 7 bases from J, with 7 bases between. The CDR3 has 12 amino acids. CDR1 is GTSNPN and CDR2 is SVGIG in the germline V gene (reference sequence). The DNA of the CDR3 is TGTGCCTGGAGTGTACCAGGGCAGCCCCAGCATTTT. It yields the protein CAWSVPGQPQHF. Complete variable domain (other parts from reference TRBV30 and TRBJ1-5): SQTIHQWPATLVQPVGSPLSLECTVEGTSNPNLYWYRQAAGRGLQLLFYSVGIGQISSEVPQNLSASRPQDRQFILSSKKLLLSDSGFYLCAWSVPGQPQHFGDGTRLSIL.

J is TRBJ2-5 and V is TRBV10-2; D may match TRBD1 or TRBD2 (5 bases each). This CDR3 is built from 14 residues. Trimming took 7 bases from V and 5 from J, leaving 17 bases between them. Germline values: CDR1 WSHSY, CDR2 SAAADI. CDR3 region: CASIGPSKGETQYF. CDR3 DNA sequence: TGCGCCAGCATTGGACCTAGCAAGGGGGAGACCCAGTACTTC.

This clone was picked up one time. The chain uses TRBV7-9 and TRBJ2-7; no firm D call. Trimming removed 4 bases from V and 0 bases from J, with 13 bases in between. Germline CDR1 is SEHNR and CDR2 is FQNEAQ (reference sequence). This CDR3 region has 15 residues. Here the CDR3 reads CASSSQSRFSYEQYF. CDR3 nucleotides: TGTGCCAGCAGCTCCCAAAGCAGGTTCTCCTACGAGCAGTACTTC. Based on the CDR3 plus reference TRBV7-9 and TRBJ2-7, the full variable domain is DTGVSQNPRHKITKRGQNVTFRCDPISEHNRLYWYRQTLGQGPEFLTYFQNEAQLEKSRLLSDRFSAERPKGSFSTLEIQRTEQGDSAMYLCASSSQSRFSYEQYFGPGTRLTVT.

This clone has just one count. The chain has TRBV6-4 and TRBJ2-1; 9 bases match TRBD1. The CDR3 is made up of 19 amino acids. Germline V gene sequence: CDR1 MRHNA, CDR2 SNTAGT. Trimming at V came to 1 base and at J to 3 bases, leaving 13 bases not matched to a gene. The CDR3, as DNA: TGTGCCAGCAGTGACTTTAATAGGGTCGGGACAGGGCGCTACAATGAGCAGTTCTTC. It translates to CASSDFNRVGTGRYNEQFF.

This chain joins TRBV7-2 and TRBJ2-3, with D possibly being TRBD1 (6 bases). The V gene lost 5 bases and the J gene lost 1 base, with 13 bases spanning the gap. Germline values: CDR1 SGHTA, CDR2 FQGNSA. This CDR3 comprises 15 residues. CDR3 sequence: CASSIRGVGTDTQYF. CDR3 bases: TGTGCCAGCAGCATCAGGGGTGTGGGCACAGATACGCAGTATTTT.

The chain carries TRBV25-1 and TRBJ2-5; D is unresolved. V was shortened by 5 bases and J by 5 bases, with 18 bases between the two germline ends. Germline V gene sequence: CDR1 MGHDK, CDR2 SYGVNS. The CDR3 is 15 amino acids. Written as DNA, the CDR3 is TGTGCCAGCAGTCTTGGAAACCCAGGCTCGGAGACCCAGTACTTC. Translating gives CASSLGNPGSETQYF.

The chain couples TRBV27 to TRBJ1-2; D unresolved. The germline V gene encodes CDR1 MNHEY and CDR2 SMNVEV (reference sequence). V gave up 3 bases and J gave up 4 bases, with 12 bases separating them. This CDR3 is 14 amino acids long. The CDR3 here is CASSLSRFSYGYTF. CDR3 coding DNA: TGTGCCAGCAGTTTGTCCCGATTTTCCTATGGCTACACCTTC.

The chain has TRBV19 and TRBJ1-5; weak D call: TRBD1 (5 bases). In germline, CDR1 is LNHDA, CDR2 SQIVND (reference sequence). The CDR3 has 15 amino acids. Trimming shortened V by 2 bases and J by 2 bases, and 10 bases separated the two germline ends. In nucleotides, the CDR3 is TGTGCCAGTAGTATACAGGGATTCGGCAATCAGCCCCAGCATTTT. Translation: CASSIQGFGNQPQHF.

The V gene is TRBV28, the J gene TRBJ2-7, with D hard to call. The CDR3 length is 12 residues. The V end lost 2 bases, the J end lost 3 bases, and 5 bases lay between the germline ends. The germline CDR1 and CDR2 sequences are MDHEN and SYDVKM. CDR3 in amino acids: CASSLPFYEQYF. The CDR3, as DNA: TGTGCCAGCAGTTTACCTTTCTACGAGCAGTACTTC.

The J gene is TRBJ1-2, the V gene TRBV3-1 (or the pseudogene TRBV3-2); D is perhaps TRBD1 (5 bases). The ends were cut back, 2 bases at V and 5 bases at J, with 9 bases in the middle. Germline V gives CDR1 LGHDT, CDR2 YNNKEL (reference sequence). The CDR3 covers 13 residues. CDR3 DNA sequence: TGTGCCAGCAGCCAAACAGGCATTTATGGCTACACCTTC. This encodes CASSQTGIYGYTF.

The chain joins TRBV7-3 to TRBJ2-1; 7 bases align to TRBD1. V trimming: 1 base; J trimming: 0 bases; junction bases outside the gene matches: 0. The CDR3 covers 15 residues. Germline V CDR1 and CDR2: SGHTA, FQGTGA. CDR3 region: CASSLRDSSYNEQFF. The DNA of the CDR3 is TGTGCCAGCAGCTTAAGGGACAGCTCCTACAATGAGCAGTTCTTC.

The chain is built from TRBV11-3 and TRBJ2-7; 7 bases line up with TRBD2. V lost 5 bases, J lost 5 bases, and 18 bases stayed unmatched. CDR3 length: 17 residues. Germline V gene lookup returns CDR1 SGHNT and CDR2 YENEEA. CDR3 nucleotide sequence: TGTGCCAGCAGCCCCCGGAGAGCGGGAAGAACCCTTCACGAGCAGTACTTC. Amino acid sequence: CASSPRRAGRTLHEQYF.